These 14 T cell receptor beta chains were all obtained from the same sample, sequenced in a study of T cell repertoires in cytomegalovirus infection. TCRdb fed the reads into MiXCR, producing one record per CDR3 protein. The sample includes fewer than 300,000 distinct CDR3 sequences, roughly 23% of them seen just once. The sample taken for sequencing was PBMCs. These TCRs come from a human donor in good health (CMV status not recorded). Some clones in this sample may be carry-over from other donors' samples.

This clonotype was picked up many times. The CDR3 coding sequence is TGTGCCAGCAGCTTGGGAAACACCATATATTTT. It specifies CASSLGNTIYF. The chain combines TRBV7-2 with TRBJ1-3; no clear D. Trimming pared 3 bases from V and 4 bases from J, leaving 1 base between. Germline loops: CDR1 SGHTA, CDR2 FQGNSA. The length of the CDR3 is 11 residues.

This clonotype has only a few counts. The chain carries TRBV19 and TRBJ2-5; D remains unclear. V was shortened by 5 bases and J by 5 bases, with 12 bases between the two germline ends. The CDR3 loop spans 13 amino acids. CDR1 is LNHDA, CDR2 SQIVND, per germline (reference sequence). The chain's CDR3 is CASSGRLGETQYF. The CDR3, as DNA: TGTGCCAGTAGTGGCCGATTGGGGGAGACCCAGTACTTC.

The sample holds a few counts of this clonotype. The chain employs TRBV20-1 and TRBJ1-1; no firm D call. The CDR3 sequence is 8 residues long. Germline CDR1 reads DFQATT; CDR2 reads SNEGSKA (reference sequence). CDR3: CAGTEAFF. The CDR3 nucleotides are TGCGCGGGTACTGAAGCTTTCTTT.

This clonotype was counted a few times. The chain couples TRBV28 to TRBJ1-6; TRBD1 is a possible D gene (6 bases). Germline CDR1 MDHEN, CDR2 SYDVKM. This CDR3 comprises 20 residues. The germline V and J ends were trimmed by 3 bases and 0 bases, with 21 bases remaining between them. CDR3 nucleotides: TGTGCCAGCAGTTTGGATGCGGCAGGGGCCTCTAGCTCCTATAATTCACCCCTCCACTTT. Encoded protein: CASSLDAAGASSSYNSPLHF.

In this sample, this clonotype turned up many times. The chain couples TRBV7-2 to TRBJ2-2; D may be TRBD1 or TRBD2 (5 bases each). Germline lookup yields CDR1 SGHTA and CDR2 FQGNSA. The CDR3 is made up of 15 amino acids. Between the trimmed V and J ends, which lost 6 bases and 4 bases, there was a span of 15 bases. The CDR3 DNA follows: TGTGCCAGCAGACTGGGGGAAACGGCCACCGGGGAGCTGTTTTTT. Translated, it gives CASRLGETATGELFF. Based on the CDR3 plus reference TRBV7-2 and TRBJ2-2, the full variable domain is GAGVSQSPSNKVTEKGKDVELRCDPISGHTALYWYRQSLGQGLEFLIYFQGNSAPDKSGLPSDRFSAERTGGSVSTLTIQRTQQEDSAVYLCASRLGETATGELFFGEGSRLTVL.

This clonotype was detected ten times or more. V and J are TRBV7-2 and TRBJ2-1; D ambiguous. V dropped 1 base and J dropped 7 bases, with 8 bases sitting between them. CDR3 length: 13 amino acids. Germline CDR1 reads SGHTA; CDR2 reads FQGNSA. CDR3 protein: CASSLGTENEQFF. The CDR3 nucleotides read TGTGCCAGCAGCTTAGGGACGGAGAATGAGCAGTTCTTC.

This clonotype was seen only a few times. The rearrangement uses TRBV29-1 and TRBJ1-2, with 8 nucleotides matching TRBD1. Trimming removed 0 bases from V and 5 bases from J; junction bases left unmatched: 14. Germline-derived CDR1 and CDR2 are SQVTM and ANQGSEA. The CDR3 runs 17 residues. CDR3 in DNA: TGCAGCGTTGAAGAGTGGGAATCGGCAGGGGGCGCTTATGGCTACACCTTC. Its translation is CSVEEWESAGGAYGYTF. Full variable domain (outside the CDR3, taken from reference TRBV29-1 and TRBJ1-2): SAVISQKPSRDICQRGTSLTIQCQVDSQVTMMFWYRQQPGQSLTLIATANQGSEATYESGFVIDKFPISRPNLTFSTLTVSNMSPEDSSIYLCSVEEWESAGGAYGYTFGSGTRLTVV.

This chain connects TRBV28 to TRBJ1-1, with D possibly matching TRBD1 (6 bases). This CDR3 comprises 16 residues. Germline-derived CDR1 and CDR2 are MDHEN and SYDVKM. The ends were cut back, 5 bases at V and 5 bases at J, with 21 bases in the middle. CDR3: CASSRQQGLGGTEAFF. DNA of the CDR3: TGTGCCAGCAGTCGCCAACAGGGCCTAGGGGGGACTGAAGCTTTCTTT.

The rearrangement joins TRBV3-1 to TRBJ2-7; 7 nucleotides align to TRBD2. Germline-derived CDR1 and CDR2 are LGHDT and YNNKEL (reference sequence). There are 13 residues in the CDR3. Trimming took 4 bases from V and 7 from J; bases not matched to a gene: 7. DNA of the CDR3: TGTGCCAGCAGCCTGCCCAGGGAGGGTGAGCAGTACTTC. It is translated as CASSLPREGEQYF.

The V gene is TRBV10-3, the J gene TRBJ1-2, with D possibly TRBD1 on 5 matching bases. This CDR3 has 14 residues. V gave up 2 bases and J gave up 1 base, with 8 bases separating them. Germline V gene lookup returns CDR1 ENHRY and CDR2 SYGVKD. The chain's CDR3 is CAISEGGSNYGYTF. The DNA of the CDR3 is TGTGCCATCAGTGAGGGGGGTAGTAACTATGGCTACACCTTC.

This clonotype is a singleton in its sample. CDR3 amino acids: CASSFTQDNSPLHF. CDR3 DNA sequence: TGTGCCAGCAGCTTTACCCAAGACAATTCACCCCTCCACTTT. The chain links TRBV11-2 to TRBJ1-6; D not certain. CDR1 is SGHAT and CDR2 is FQNNGV in the germline V gene. The CDR3 covers 14 residues. V lost 3 bases and J lost 7, with 10 bases in between.

The genes are TRBV12-3 or TRBV12-4 and TRBJ1-1, with D maybe TRBD1 (6 bases). With 5 bases removed from V and 0 bases from J, the gap between germline ends came to 13 bases. CDR3 length: 15 amino acids. The CDR3 sequence: CASSPWTDMNTEAFF. The CDR3 nucleotides are TGTGCCAGCAGTCCCTGGACAGATATGAACACTGAAGCTTTCTTT.

Turning to this clonotype: This sequence may be a read error, since a much larger clone differs from it by one base. The chain recombines TRBV7-6 with TRBJ2-3; tentatively, D is TRBD2 (5 bases). CDR3 size: 16 residues. The V gene's germline CDR1 is SGHVS and CDR2 FNYEAQ. V lost 4 bases and J lost 4, with 18 bases in between. CDR3 region: CASSSTGGPSSDTQYF. The CDR3 nucleotides are TGTGCCAGCAGCTCTACTGGAGGACCTAGCTCAGATACGCAGTATTTT.

This clonotype has ten or more counts. V and J are TRBV7-2 and TRBJ2-5; D unresolved. Deletions cut 5 bases from V and 7 bases from J, with 14 bases between. The germline CDR1 and CDR2 sequences are SGHTA and FQGNSA. The CDR3 covers 13 residues. CDR3 protein: CASSLDPTGTQYF. The CDR3 DNA reads TGTGCCAGCAGCCTGGACCCAACGGGGACCCAGTACTTC.